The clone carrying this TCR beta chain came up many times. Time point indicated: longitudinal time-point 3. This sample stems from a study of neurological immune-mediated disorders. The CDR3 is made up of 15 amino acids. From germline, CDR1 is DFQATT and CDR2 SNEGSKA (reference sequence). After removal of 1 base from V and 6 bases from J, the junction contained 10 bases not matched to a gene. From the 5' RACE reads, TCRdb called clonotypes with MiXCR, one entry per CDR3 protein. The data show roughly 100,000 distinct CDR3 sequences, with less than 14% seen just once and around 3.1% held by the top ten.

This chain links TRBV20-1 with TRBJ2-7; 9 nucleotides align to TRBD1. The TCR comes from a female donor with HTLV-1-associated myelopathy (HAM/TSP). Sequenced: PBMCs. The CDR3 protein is CSARAIQGARTEQYF. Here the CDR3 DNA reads TGCAGTGCTAGAGCGATACAGGGGGCGCGAACCGAGCAGTACTTC.